The 21 T cell receptor beta chains presented below share a single source sample, sequenced in a study of cytomegalovirus exposure and HLA in healthy donors. This PCR relied on a set of 60 Vbeta primers and 13 Jbeta primers. The protocol was immunoSEQ multiplex PCR, while the TCRdb copy is restricted to in-frame clones and leaves out a portion. This table holds roughly 160,000 clones, roughly 80% found once. The specimen was PBMCs. The receptors were sampled from a man aged 25-45 years in good health and CMV-seronegative.

The V call is TRBV29-1, the J call TRBJ1-5; D remains ambiguous. CDR3 length: 11 residues. Germline lookup yields CDR1 SQVTM and CDR2 ANQGSEA. The V and J ends lost 6 bases and 9 bases respectively, with 12 bases between them. CDR3 DNA: TGCAGCGTGACCCGGGGAGGGCCCCAGCATTTT. Its protein is CSVTRGGPQHF.

This clone was seen once. The CDR3 sequence is CASSWSDRGVYGYTF. CDR3 coding DNA: TGCGCCAGCAGCTGGTCCGACAGGGGCGTCTATGGCTACACCTTC. J is TRBJ1-2 and V is TRBV5-1, with 8 bases fitting TRBD1. The CDR3 contains 15 residues. V trimming: 3 bases; J trimming: 4 bases; junction bases outside the gene matches: 8. CDR1 SGHRS and CDR2 YFSETQ come from the germline V gene.

This clone was recorded only once. Here the CDR3 reads CASTLMTGALNTEAFF. The CDR3 DNA reads as TGTGCCAGTACCTTAATGACAGGGGCCCTGAACACTGAAGCTTTCTTT. The chain recombines TRBV19 with TRBJ1-1, with 8 bases that match TRBD1. V lost 7 bases and J lost 0; bases outside the gene matches: 10. The CDR3 length is 16 residues. Germline CDR1 LNHDA, CDR2 SQIVND (reference sequence).

This sequence joins TRBV7-9 and TRBJ1-2; D unclear. CDR3 length: 11 amino acids. The germline CDR1 and CDR2 sequences are SEHNR and FQNEAQ (reference sequence). The CDR3 region is CATLSAPGYTF. In nucleotides, the CDR3 is TGTGCTACCCTATCCGCACCTGGCTACACCTTC.

The genes are TRBV29-1 and TRBJ1-1; 10 bases line up with TRBD1. The germline V gene has CDR1 SQVTM and CDR2 ANQGSEA. V dropped 7 bases and J dropped 3; count of bases not matched to a gene: 2. This CDR3 is 12 amino acids long. The CDR3 here is CSGGTGDTEAFF. The CDR3 DNA reads as TGCAGCGGGGGGACAGGGGACACTGAAGCTTTCTTT.

CDR3: CASSPGFGGGEQFF. CDR3 nucleotides: TGTGCCAGCAGCCCGGGGTTTGGAGGTGGTGAGCAGTTCTTC. The V and J genes are TRBV9 and TRBJ2-1; a possible D gene is TRBD2 (5 bases). The CDR3 runs 14 residues. The V gene lost 4 bases and the J gene lost 9 bases, with 17 bases spanning the gap. Germline-derived CDR1 and CDR2 are SGDLS and YYNGEE.

The sample holds a few counts of this clone. The chain carries TRBV2 and TRBJ1-2; TRBD1 matches at 9 bases. The length of the CDR3 is 15 residues. Germline V gene sequence: CDR1 SNHLY, CDR2 FYNNEI. V lost 11 bases, J lost 6 bases, and 16 bases stayed unmatched. The DNA for the CDR3 is TGTGCCTTCGAGAGATGGGGACAGGGAAAACATGGCTACACCTTC. Protein sequence: CAFERWGQGKHGYTF.

In this sample, this clone turned up a few times. This chain joins TRBV10-3 and TRBJ1-1; 7 positions match TRBD1. The V gene end was trimmed by 0 bases and the J gene end by 5 bases; junction bases not matched to a gene: 9. The germline V gene has CDR1 ENHRY and CDR2 SYGVKD. CDR3 length: 16 residues. This CDR3 is CAISESSQGKRTEAFF. The CDR3 DNA follows: TGTGCCATCAGTGAGTCCTCACAGGGGAAAAGGACTGAAGCTTTCTTT.

This clone was counted between two and nine times. The chain carries TRBV11-2 and TRBJ1-1, with a tentative D call TRBD1 (6 bases). Trimming stripped 0 bases from V and 0 bases from J, with 11 bases between. CDR1 and CDR2 from the germline V gene are SGHAT and FQNNGV. This CDR3 has 16 residues. CDR3 loop: CASSLEGGAMNTEAFF. The CDR3 region has the DNA TGTGCCAGCAGCTTAGAGGGGGGGGCTATGAACACTGAAGCTTTCTTT. Full variable domain (missing parts from reference TRBV11-2 and TRBJ1-1): EAGVAQSPRYKIIEKRQSVAFWCNPISGHATLYWYQQILGQGPKLLIQFQNNGVVDDSQLPKDRFSAERLKGVDSTLKIQPAKLEDSAVYLCASSLEGGAMNTEAFFGQGTRLTVV.

The V call is TRBV9, the J call TRBJ2-5; 8 bases are shared with TRBD2. Germline CDR1 and CDR2: SGDLS and YYNGEE. The length of the CDR3 is 15 residues. After removal of 0 bases from V and 5 bases from J, the junction contained 6 bases not matched to a gene. The CDR3 region is CASSVDGGAWETQYF. CDR3 DNA sequence: TGTGCCAGCAGCGTAGACGGGGGGGCTTGGGAGACCCAGTACTTC.

The V gene is TRBV10-3, the J gene TRBJ2-7, with TRBD2 as a possible D gene (5 bases). Germline V gives CDR1 ENHRY, CDR2 SYGVKD. This CDR3 region has 14 residues. V was clipped by 3 bases and J by 4 bases, with 13 bases between them. The CDR3 region has the DNA TGTGCCATCAGTGAAGGGCTAGCAAATTACGAGCAGTACTTC. This encodes CAISEGLANYEQYF.

This clone has just one count. The chain couples TRBV10-3 to TRBJ1-2; D not resolved. CDR1 and CDR2 (germline): ENHRY, SYGVKD. The CDR3 covers 12 residues. Trimming took 0 bases from V and 10 from J, leaving 9 bases between them. CDR3 amino acids: CAISESNSDYTF. As DNA, the CDR3 is TGTGCCATCAGTGAGTCAAACTCCGACTACACCTTC.

The chain has TRBV7-6 and TRBJ1-3; the match to TRBD1 covers 7 bases. The trim removed 6 bases at V and 2 bases at J, leaving 7 bases unmatched. This CDR3 has 15 residues. Germline assignment: CDR1 SGHVS and CDR2 FNYEAQ. The CDR3 region has the DNA TGTGCCAGCAGTGATCACAGGGGCGCTGGAAACACCATATATTTT. This gives the protein CASSDHRGAGNTIYF.

The V and J genes are TRBV28 and TRBJ1-4, with D perhaps TRBD1 (5 bases). The V and J ends lost 2 bases and 0 bases respectively, with 7 bases between them. The germline V gene has CDR1 MDHEN and CDR2 SYDVKM. This CDR3 region has 15 residues. CDR3 DNA: TGTGCCAGCAGTTTACTGACAGCAACTAATGAAAAACTGTTTTTT. Translating gives CASSLLTATNEKLFF.

The chain has TRBV11-2 and TRBJ2-1; maybe TRBD2 (6 bases). V dropped 3 bases and J dropped 10 bases, with 7 bases sitting between them. Germline V gene lookup returns CDR1 SGHAT and CDR2 FQNNGV. This CDR3 is built from 11 residues. The CDR3 sequence is CASSLGLEQFF. The CDR3 nucleotides read TGTGCCAGCAGCTTGGGACTCGAGCAGTTCTTC.

The CDR3, as DNA: TGTGCCAGCAGCCAAGCCGGGGGTGAAAAACTGTTTTTT. It yields the protein CASSQAGGEKLFF. The genes are TRBV7-3 and TRBJ1-4, with TRBD1 as a possible D gene (5 bases). This CDR3 is built from 13 residues. Trimming shortened V by 5 bases and J by 7 bases, and 11 bases separated the two germline ends. CDR1 is SGHTA, CDR2 FQGTGA, per germline.

This clone was picked up a small number of times. The chain is built from TRBV6-5 and TRBJ2-7, with 11 bases matching TRBD1. J lost 1 base, V lost 6 bases, and 5 bases had no gene match. The CDR3 spans 15 residues. CDR1 MNHEY and CDR2 SVGAGI come from the germline V gene. The CDR3 DNA reads TGTGCCAGCAGCCCCGGGACAGGGGGGTCCTACGAGCAGTACTTC. As protein: CASSPGTGGSYEQYF.

This clone has only a few counts. The chain carries TRBV28 and TRBJ1-2, with D possibly TRBD1 on 5 matching bases. This CDR3 comprises 14 residues. Germline lookup yields CDR1 MDHEN and CDR2 SYDVKM. V lost 4 bases, J lost 0 bases, and 9 bases lay in between. The CDR3 is CASSSGTANYGYTF. The CDR3 bases are TGTGCCAGCAGTTCAGGGACTGCTAACTATGGCTACACCTTC.

The rearrangement links TRBV27 to TRBJ1-1, with D possibly being TRBD1 (5 bases). The CDR3 has 14 residues. Germline assignment: CDR1 MNHEY and CDR2 SMNVEV (reference sequence). With 2 bases removed from V and 1 base from J, the gap between germline ends came to 8 bases. The CDR3, as DNA: TGTGCCAGCAGTTTAGAACAGGCGAACACTGAAGCTTTCTTT. Encoded protein: CASSLEQANTEAFF.

V is TRBV29-1 and J is TRBJ2-5; 10 bases match TRBD1. Germline values: CDR1 SQVTM, CDR2 ANQGSEA. Trimming took 5 bases from V and 0 from J; bases not matched to a gene: 3. The CDR3 runs 14 residues. CDR3 region: CSVKGQGHQETQYF. The CDR3 region has the DNA TGCAGCGTTAAGGGACAGGGGCACCAAGAGACCCAGTACTTC.

The chain is built from TRBV29-1 and TRBJ1-2; 9 bases fit TRBD1. The CDR3 contains 12 residues. Germline lookup yields CDR1 SQVTM and CDR2 ANQGSEA. With V trimmed by 6 bases and J by 7 bases, 6 bases remained unmatched. CDR3 in DNA: TGCAGCGTCCGACAGGGGGAGGGTGGCTACACCTTC. Translated, it gives CSVRQGEGGYTF.